This T cell receptor beta chain was recorded in a study of shared clonotypes between healthy human individuals. Comment on this clone: The sample has other DNA sequences that encode this CDR3 too.

As defined, naive CD8 cells were CD45RO-negative and positively selected for CCR7, with terminally differentiated effector memory CD45RA+ cells excluded. CDR3 length equals 15 residues. From germline, CDR1 is SGDLS and CDR2 YYNGEE. V lost 1 base and J lost 4, with 15 bases in between. The data were produced by immunoSEQ multiplex PCR, yet TCRdb's version contains in-frame clones alone and is incomplete. The table lists some 2,100,000 clones, approximately 94% of them singletons, with 1.5% to 2% in the top ten. V usage is TRBV9 and J usage is TRBJ2-7; D remains ambiguous. Sequencing input: naive CD8+ T cells from PBMCs. This TCR came from a young man in good health. Some clones in this sample may be carry-over from other donors' samples. CDR3 sequence (DNA): TGTGCCAGCAGCGTACGTCCGGGCCTATCATACGAGCAGTACTTC. Translated, it gives CASSVRPGLSYEQYF.